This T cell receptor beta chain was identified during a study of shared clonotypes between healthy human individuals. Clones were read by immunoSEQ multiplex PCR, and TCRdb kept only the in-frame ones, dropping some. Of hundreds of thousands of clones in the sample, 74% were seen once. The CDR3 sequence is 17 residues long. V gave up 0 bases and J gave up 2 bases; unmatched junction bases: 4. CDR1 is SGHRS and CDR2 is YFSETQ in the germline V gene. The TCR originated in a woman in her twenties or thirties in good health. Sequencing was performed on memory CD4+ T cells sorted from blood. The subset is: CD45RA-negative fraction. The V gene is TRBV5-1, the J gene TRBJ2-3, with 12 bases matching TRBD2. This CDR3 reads CASSLGGTSGHTDTQYF. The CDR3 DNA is TGCGCCAGCAGCTTGGGGGGGACTAGCGGGCACACAGATACGCAGTATTTT.